The rows below give T cell receptor beta chains drawn from one sample of a study of shared clonotypes between healthy human individuals. Generated by immunoSEQ multiplex PCR, the TCRdb table keeps only in-frame clones and is missing some. This table has 110,000 or so clones, about 67% appearing once. The sequencing input was memory CD8+ T cells sorted from blood. The receptor source for this set is a woman in her thirties in good health. Both conserved end residues are trimmed from each CDR3. The D gene is left open where the match is weak.

j_gene: TRBJ1-3; d_gene: -; v_gene: TRBV2; CDR3aa: ASSVVGRQRGNTIY
j_gene: TRBJ1-4; d_gene: -; v_gene: TRBV27; CDR3aa: ASSAQQGENEKLF
j_gene: TRBJ1-3; d_gene: -; v_gene: TRBV7-7; CDR3aa: ASSLAMGTGNTIY
j_gene: TRBJ2-1; d_gene: -; v_gene: TRBV27; CDR3aa: ASRRSGDEQF
j_gene: TRBJ2-7; d_gene: TRBD2; v_gene: TRBV7-9; CDR3aa: ASSPLSGRAHEQY
j_gene: TRBJ2-6; d_gene: -; v_gene: TRBV5-5; CDR3aa: ASSMGTSATGANVLT
j_gene: TRBJ2-3; d_gene: -; v_gene: TRBV5-8; CDR3aa: ASSLPETQY
j_gene: TRBJ2-1; d_gene: TRBD2; v_gene: TRBV9; CDR3aa: ASSARLALAPNEQF
j_gene: TRBJ2-3; d_gene: TRBD1; v_gene: TRBV28; CDR3aa: ASSPTPGQGTDTQY
j_gene: TRBJ1-5; d_gene: -; v_gene: TRBV7-8; CDR3aa: ASTRGGTSQPQH
j_gene: TRBJ2-7; d_gene: TRBD2; v_gene: TRBV9; CDR3aa: ASSVGSGNYEQY
j_gene: TRBJ2-6; d_gene: -; v_gene: TRBV27; CDR3aa: ATSGVAGANVLT
j_gene: TRBJ2-7; d_gene: -; v_gene: TRBV19; CDR3aa: ASSIIGGGYEQY
j_gene: TRBJ2-1; d_gene: TRBD2; v_gene: TRBV2; CDR3aa: ASSDWREGLYNEQF
j_gene: TRBJ2-2; d_gene: -; v_gene: TRBV28; CDR3aa: ASSTPGYTGELF
j_gene: TRBJ1-1; d_gene: -; v_gene: TRBV19; CDR3aa: ASSMGVLNTEAF
j_gene: TRBJ1-2; d_gene: -; v_gene: TRBV4-1; CDR3aa: ASSQVSGVIYYGYT
j_gene: TRBJ1-1; d_gene: -; v_gene: TRBV19; CDR3aa: ASSIDPGQAF
j_gene: TRBJ2-7; d_gene: -; v_gene: TRBV2; CDR3aa: ASSDLRARYEQY
j_gene: TRBJ2-2; d_gene: -; v_gene: TRBV30; CDR3aa: AWSPGPASNTGELF
j_gene: TRBJ2-5; d_gene: -; v_gene: TRBV4-1; CDR3aa: ASSQEGQGETQY
j_gene: TRBJ2-5; d_gene: -; v_gene: TRBV5-1; CDR3aa: ASSRAGQQETQY
j_gene: TRBJ1-1; d_gene: -; v_gene: TRBV18; CDR3aa: ASSPAGGMRTEAF
j_gene: TRBJ2-7; d_gene: TRBD1; v_gene: TRBV7-9; CDR3aa: ASSNRDRTYEQY
j_gene: TRBJ1-3; d_gene: TRBD1; v_gene: TRBV19; CDR3aa: ASSIGKRDRVLFPGNTIY
j_gene: TRBJ2-5; d_gene: TRBD2; v_gene: TRBV5-1; CDR3aa: ASSYGLARETQY
j_gene: TRBJ2-3; d_gene: TRBD2; v_gene: TRBV5-6; CDR3aa: ASSSVLASGNPDTQY
j_gene: TRBJ2-3; d_gene: TRBD1; v_gene: TRBV5-6; CDR3aa: ASSFGTGGGDTQY
j_gene: TRBJ2-7; d_gene: -; v_gene: TRBV6-1; CDR3aa: ASTGDQGYEQY
j_gene: TRBJ2-1; d_gene: TRBD2; v_gene: TRBV28; CDR3aa: ASSLPGLAGGLYNEQF
j_gene: TRBJ2-1; d_gene: -; v_gene: TRBV27; CDR3aa: ASSPLAGKNEQF
j_gene: TRBJ1-1; d_gene: -; v_gene: TRBV6-1; CDR3aa: ASSASTENTEAF
j_gene: TRBJ1-1; d_gene: -; v_gene: TRBV28; CDR3aa: ASSLGPNRKNTEAF
j_gene: TRBJ2-1; d_gene: TRBD1; v_gene: TRBV4-1; CDR3aa: ASSQVLQGETDEQF
j_gene: TRBJ2-7; d_gene: -; v_gene: TRBV7-2; CDR3aa: ASSLDLRRLTYEQY
j_gene: -; d_gene: TRBD2; v_gene: TRBV7-6; CDR3aa: ASSLDQAGERSEQY
j_gene: TRBJ1-2; d_gene: -; v_gene: TRBV29-1; CDR3aa: SAGVGGESYGYT
j_gene: TRBJ2-3; d_gene: -; v_gene: TRBV7-9; CDR3aa: ASSQSGISTDTQY
j_gene: TRBJ1-2; d_gene: -; v_gene: TRBV6-5; CDR3aa: ASSYSRTESYGYT
j_gene: TRBJ2-7; d_gene: TRBD2; v_gene: TRBV27; CDR3aa: ATSGGLGNEQY
j_gene: TRBJ1-1; d_gene: TRBD1; v_gene: TRBV5-1; CDR3aa: ASSFTGGGMNTEAF
j_gene: TRBJ1-1; d_gene: -; v_gene: TRBV28; CDR3aa: ASSQAMDRYMNTEAF
j_gene: TRBJ1-4; d_gene: TRBD1; v_gene: TRBV30; CDR3aa: AWSQDRPTEKLF
j_gene: TRBJ1-2; d_gene: -; v_gene: TRBV5-1; CDR3aa: ASSFTGTYWNYGYT
j_gene: TRBJ1-2; d_gene: -; v_gene: TRBV20-1; CDR3aa: TGDGYT
j_gene: TRBJ1-5; d_gene: -; v_gene: TRBV19; CDR3aa: ASSTPPTSGRQPQH
j_gene: TRBJ1-2; d_gene: TRBD1; v_gene: TRBV11-2; CDR3aa: ASSLDPGGRFGYT
j_gene: TRBJ1-3; d_gene: TRBD1; v_gene: TRBV25-1; CDR3aa: ASSDEGALTSGNTIY
j_gene: TRBJ1-4; d_gene: -; v_gene: TRBV4-1; CDR3aa: ASSQVSWLPNEKLF
j_gene: TRBJ2-3; d_gene: -; v_gene: TRBV25-1; CDR3aa: ASGRENTQY
j_gene: -; d_gene: TRBD2; v_gene: TRBV4-2; CDR3aa: ASSQVIGTSGYEQY
j_gene: TRBJ2-7; d_gene: -; v_gene: TRBV6-1; CDR3aa: ASKGVWYEQY
j_gene: TRBJ2-7; d_gene: -; v_gene: TRBV6-1; CDR3aa: ASSESFTSYEQY
j_gene: TRBJ2-7; d_gene: -; v_gene: TRBV6-1; CDR3aa: ASSDFRGGPGEQY
j_gene: TRBJ2-7; d_gene: -; v_gene: TRBV21-1; CDR3aa: ASSKPLVEQY